The source of this TCR beta chain is a study of cytomegalovirus exposure and HLA in healthy donors. Regarding the study as a whole: Over 150 TCR beta chains were listed as cytomegalovirus-associated. In vitro testing confirmed a few CMV-associated chains as specific for CMV antigens.

As for this clone: Its antigen is as yet unknown.

Donors consisted of healthy bone marrow donors. Trimming took off 8 bases at V and 6 bases at J, with 17 bases between the two ends. Germline CDR1 reads MDHEN; CDR2 reads SYDVKM. The CDR3 is 14 residues long. A multiplex PCR was run with 60 Vbeta primers and 13 Jbeta primers. Libraries were prepared by immunoSEQ multiplex PCR; TCRdb keeps only in-frame clonotypes and omits some of them. The table lists approximately 45,000 clones, with 8% to 10% in the top ten. This receptor was obtained from a male donor in good health and CMV-seronegative. Source material: PBMCs. The chain couples TRBV28 to TRBJ1-5; weak D call: TRBD1 (5 bases). DNA for the CDR3: TGTGCCAGCCAAGCGGGGGGAGGGGCTCAGCCCCAGCATTTT. Translation gives CASQAGGGAQPQHF.